These 30 T cell receptor beta chains were all obtained from the same sample, sequenced in a study of T cells expressing NK-cell markers. TCRdb reprocessed the 5' RACE reads and reports one entry per CDR3 protein, with no DNA. Across about 2,200 distinct CDR3 sequences, the top ten clones capture just under 75% of the sample. Sample: blood T cells: a sorted CD56 or NKG2C T cell subset, CD4+ or CD8+ T cells, or bulk PBMC T cells (not recorded which). These receptor sequences come from a woman aged 18-29 years in good health.

The rearrangement uses TRBV15 and TRBJ2-3; TCRdb's D call of TRBD2 is untestable without DNA. This CDR3 has 16 amino acids. The germline V gene encodes CDR1 LNHNV and CDR2 YYDKDF (reference sequence). CDR3 loop: CATSRGSGGAADTQYF.

The chain links TRBV20-1 to TRBJ1-2; TCRdb's D call, TRBD1, is unchecked because there is no DNA. This CDR3 has 12 residues. Germline V lookup: CDR1 DFQATT, CDR2 SNEGSKA (reference sequence). The CDR3: CSARFREYGYTF.

Here the CDR3 reads CSARVAGKLDYGYTF. V and J are TRBV20-1 and TRBJ1-2; TCRdb's D call of TRBD1 is untestable without DNA. Germline-derived CDR1 and CDR2 are DFQATT and SNEGSKA (reference sequence). The CDR3 sequence is 15 residues long.

CDR3 residues: CATSDVSYEQYF. The chain is built from TRBV24-1 and TRBJ2-7. The CDR3 is 12 residues long. Looked up from germline, CDR1 is KGHDR and CDR2 is SFDVKD.

The chain carries TRBV2 and TRBJ1-1. Germline V gives CDR1 SNHLY, CDR2 FYNNEI. This CDR3 contains 13 residues. The chain's CDR3 is CASSLTGNTEAFF.

V gene TRBV20-1 combines with J gene TRBJ2-1; TCRdb picks TRBD1, but there is no DNA to check that call. The CDR3 spans 15 residues. In germline, CDR1 is DFQATT, CDR2 SNEGSKA (reference sequence). CDR3 sequence reads: CSATHPGQGAREQFF.

The V and J genes are TRBV15 and TRBJ2-3; the D gene TCRdb calls, TRBD2, cannot be checked with no DNA. Looked up from germline, CDR1 is LNHNV and CDR2 is YYDKDF (reference sequence). The CDR3 has 15 amino acids. CDR3 residues: CATSTSGRATDTQYF. Based on the CDR3 plus reference TRBV15 and TRBJ2-3, the full variable domain is DAMVIQNPRYQVTQFGKPVTLSCSQTLNHNVMYWYQQKSSQAPKLLFHYYDKDFNNEADTPDNFQSRRPNTSFCFLDIRSPGLGDTAMYLCATSTSGRATDTQYFGPGTRLTVL.

This chain uses TRBV19 with TRBJ2-2; TCRdb indicates TRBD1, and absent DNA this call remains unverified. The CDR3 contains 16 residues. Germline V CDR1 and CDR2: LNHDA, SQIVND (reference sequence). Here the CDR3 reads CASRLLGQGNTGELFF.

The chain is built from TRBV6-1 and TRBJ2-7; the D gene TCRdb calls, TRBD2, cannot be checked with no DNA. Germline-derived CDR1 and CDR2 are MNHNS and SASEGT. CDR3 length: 14 residues. This CDR3 reads CASDAGTSSYEQYF.

The rearrangement joins TRBV10-1 to TRBJ1-2. CDR3 length equals 14 residues. The germline V gene has CDR1 WNHNN and CDR2 SYGVQD (reference sequence). The CDR3 sequence: CASSRGTENYGYTF.

The chain employs TRBV25-1 and TRBJ2-7; TCRdb gives TRBD1 as the D gene, but with no DNA this cannot be confirmed. This CDR3 has 15 amino acids. The germline CDR1 and CDR2 sequences are MGHDK and SYGVNS. The CDR3 protein is CASSNLRDGSYEQYF.

The V call is TRBV7-2, the J call TRBJ2-7. The CDR3 contains 14 residues. Germline-derived CDR1 and CDR2 are SGHTA and FQGNSA. CDR3 region: CASSTLDVSYEQYF.

The chain employs TRBV6-4 and TRBJ2-1; TCRdb selects TRBD2, and the lack of DNA leaves this call unchecked. CDR3 length: 15 amino acids. CDR1 and CDR2 from the germline V gene are MRHNA and SNTAGT. CDR3 in amino acids: CASSELAGNYNEQFF.

The chain carries TRBV11-3 and TRBJ2-3; no DNA is available, so the TRBD1 call from TCRdb remains unchecked. The CDR3 loop spans 16 amino acids. Looked up from germline, CDR1 is SGHNT and CDR2 is YENEEA. This chain's CDR3 is CASSLTGNIREDTQYF.

V usage is TRBV30 and J usage is TRBJ2-1; TCRdb reports TRBD1, a call that lacks DNA to check it against. This CDR3 has 13 residues. The V gene's germline CDR1 is GTSNPN and CDR2 SVGIG (reference sequence). CDR3 sequence reads: CAFPRDRTEEQFF.

By frequency, this clonotype is medium-sized (0.01 to 0.1%). The chain uses TRBV12-3 or TRBV12-4 and TRBJ1-4. This CDR3 is 14 amino acids long. CDR3 sequence: CASSLRLYNEKLFF.

V and J are TRBV5-6 and TRBJ2-2; there is no DNA to check the TCRdb D call of TRBD2. The CDR3 has 15 amino acids. The germline V gene encodes CDR1 SGHDT and CDR2 YYEEEE. The CDR3: CASSLMLAGSGELFF.

In terms of frequency, this clonotype is medium-sized (0.01 to 0.1%). The chain joins TRBV20-1 to TRBJ2-7; the TCRdb D gene call, TRBD1, has no DNA to confirm it. There are 14 residues in the CDR3. The V gene's germline CDR1 is DFQATT and CDR2 SNEGSKA (reference sequence). This CDR3 is CSARGGSSDREQYF.

Measured by frequency, this clonotype is medium-sized (0.01 to 0.1%). The chain is built from TRBV30 and TRBJ1-2; TCRdb outputs TRBD1, but without DNA this stays unchecked. Per germline, CDR1 GTSNPN and CDR2 SVGIG (reference sequence). The CDR3 contains 17 residues. CDR3: CAWSVWGTGLGNYGYTF.

This clonotype is identified as medium-sized from frequency. The chain recombines TRBV20-1 with TRBJ2-3; the TCRdb D gene call, TRBD2, has no DNA to confirm it. Germline CDR1 is DFQATT and CDR2 is SNEGSKA (reference sequence). This CDR3 is 17 amino acids long. This CDR3 reads CSASLRKSSGSTDTQYF.

The J gene is TRBJ2-1, the V gene TRBV7-2; TCRdb's D gene call, TRBD2, goes unchecked for lack of DNA. The CDR3 is made up of 15 amino acids. CDR1 is SGHTA and CDR2 is FQGNSA in the germline V gene. The CDR3 region is CASSMLAGAYNEQFF.

The chain uses TRBV6-1 and TRBJ2-6. The CDR3 has 15 residues. CDR1 and CDR2 from the germline V gene are MNHNS and SASEGT. CDR3: CASSDSNSGANVLTF.

This clonotype is called medium-sized (0.01 to 0.1%) based on its frequency. The chain uses TRBV11-2 and TRBJ2-7; checking the TCRdb D call of TRBD1 is not possible without DNA. CDR3 length: 11 amino acids. CDR1 SGHAT and CDR2 FQNNGV come from the germline V gene. Here the CDR3 reads CASSRGYEQYF. Complete variable domain (other parts from reference TRBV11-2 and TRBJ2-7): EAGVAQSPRYKIIEKRQSVAFWCNPISGHATLYWYQQILGQGPKLLIQFQNNGVVDDSQLPKDRFSAERLKGVDSTLKIQPAKLEDSAVYLCASSRGYEQYFGPGTRLTVT.

The V and J genes are TRBV14 and TRBJ2-7. This CDR3 has 11 amino acids. The germline V gene encodes CDR1 SGHDN and CDR2 FVKESK. The CDR3 here is CASSLTGEQYF. The variable domain in full, completed from reference TRBV14 and TRBJ2-7, reads EAGVTQFPSHSVIEKGQTVTLRCDPISGHDNLYWYRRVMGKEIKFLLHFVKESKQDESGMPNNRFLAERTGGTYSTLKVQPAELEDSGVYFCASSLTGEQYFGPGTRLTVT.

The chain combines TRBV14 with TRBJ2-2; TCRdb selects TRBD1, and the lack of DNA leaves this call unchecked. The CDR3 covers 15 residues. CDR1 is SGHDN, CDR2 FVKESK, per germline. CDR3: CASSYLGTVTGELFF.

The V call is TRBV5-1, the J call TRBJ2-3. The V gene's germline CDR1 is SGHRS and CDR2 YFSETQ. This CDR3 region has 14 residues. The CDR3 here is CASSLVTSTDTQYF.

V is TRBV24-1 and J is TRBJ2-2; absent DNA, TCRdb's TRBD2 call cannot be checked. There are 14 residues in the CDR3. CDR1 KGHDR and CDR2 SFDVKD come from the germline V gene. This CDR3 is CATSGGADTGELFF.

The genes are TRBV12-3 or TRBV12-4 and TRBJ1-3. The CDR3 totals 15 residues. This CDR3 is CASSRAGNSGNTIYF.

The rearrangement links TRBV4-1 to TRBJ2-1; there is no DNA to check the TCRdb D call of TRBD1. Germline V gene data show CDR1 as MGHRA and CDR2 as YSYEKL. The CDR3 loop spans 16 amino acids. CDR3 amino acids: CASSQDPLTGVDEQFF.

This rearrangement joins TRBV27 to TRBJ2-7; TCRdb calls TRBD1, which cannot be checked without DNA. Germline V gene data show CDR1 as MNHEY and CDR2 as SMNVEV (reference sequence). This CDR3 is built from 14 residues. The CDR3 is CASSPQGLDYEQYF.